Detailed here is one T cell receptor (beta chain). This likely stems from a read error, as it lies one base from a far larger clone. The data are from a study of shared clonotypes between healthy human individuals. Study-wide background: Contributing individuals were a couple of females and a few males aged 18 to 49.

Data came from immunoSEQ multiplex PCR; TCRdb stores just in-frame clones and leaves some out. The data hold approximately 500,000 clones, with over 75% observed a single time. Every contributor of samples was a Caucasian grown-up residing in Nashville, Tennessee. Tens of millions of PBMCs went into genomic DNA for unsorted samples. J was trimmed by 6 bases and V by 4 bases; bases with no gene match: 4. Germline CDR1 is MGHDK and CDR2 is SYGVNS. This CDR3 spans 15 amino acids. This sequence was found in a woman aged 40 to 50 in good health. Some clones in this sample may be carry-over from other donors' samples. The V gene is TRBV25-1, the J gene TRBJ2-2; 11 nucleotides agree with TRBD1. The material sequenced was PBMCs. The CDR3 here is CASSGTGGASGELFF. CDR3 nucleotides: TGTGCCAGCAGTGGGACAGGGGGCGCTTCCGGGGAGCTGTTTTTT.